This TCR beta chain came from a study of OX40 agonist ivuxolimab in advanced cancers. With baseline, cycle 4 day 1, and cycle 7 day 1 as timepoints, blood was sampled. The germline gives CDR1 SGHAT, CDR2 FQNNGV. This CDR3 is built from 16 residues. Trimming cost V 5 bases and J 3 bases; bases outside gene matches: 10. Assay used: immunoSEQ multiplex PCR; TCRdb lists only in-frame clones, some missing. The profile shows 53,000 or so clones, about 78% of them singletons. Broader study findings: Antigen specificity remained undetermined for the expanded peripheral T cells. CD8+ T cells showed, on average, more clonal expansion than CD4+ cells.

In the case of this clone: Its cognate antigen is unknown.

The clonotype comes from an adult with an advanced solid tumor such as melanoma, head and neck, liver or kidney cancer. This material consisted of CD4+ or CD8+ T cells sorted from blood, taken in a trial of the OX40 agonist ivuxolimab. The chain is built from TRBV11-2 and TRBJ2-7, with 10 bases lining up with TRBD2. DNA for the CDR3: TGTGCCAGCAGCATAGTAGGTCTAGCGGGAGTCTACGAGCAGTACTTC. Amino acids: CASSIVGLAGVYEQYF. Supplemented by reference TRBV11-2 and TRBJ2-7, the full variable domain reads EAGVAQSPRYKIIEKRQSVAFWCNPISGHATLYWYQQILGQGPKLLIQFQNNGVVDDSQLPKDRFSAERLKGVDSTLKIQPAKLEDSAVYLCASSIVGLAGVYEQYFGPGTRLTVT.